These T cell receptor beta chains were read from a single sample in a study of patients and donors after allogeneic stem cell transplantation. TCRdb redid the calling of the RT-PCR reads with MiXCR, one entry per CDR3 protein. The sample contains fewer than 500,000 distinct CDR3 sequences, around 15% of which appear only once. The sample consisted of blood, either unsorted or a sorted T cell fraction (not recorded which). All receptors come from a human donor who was either an allogeneic HSCT recipient or a stem cell or donor lymphocyte infusion donor (not recorded which). It is not recorded whose cells these are; they may come from a transplant donor. The CDR3 runs from the conserved cysteine through the conserved F or W. The D gene is left open where the match is weak. Clone size, where shown, is once, few, many, or a class for clones that have expanded.

NA,TRBJ2-1,TRBD2,TRBV27,CASSFSSGGLYNEQFF,TGTGCCAGCAGTTTTTCTAGCGGGGGCCTATACAATGAGCAGTTCTTC
few,TRBJ1-1,TRBD1,TRBV18,CASSRDRGNLDTEAFF,TGTGCCAGCTCGCGGGACAGGGGAAACCTTGACACTGAAGCTTTCTTT
few,TRBJ2-7,TRBD2,TRBV30,CAWTTSGLTYEQYF,TGTGCCTGGACCACTAGCGGACTTACCTACGAGCAGTACTTC
few,TRBJ2-1,NA,TRBV24-1,CATGTLNEQFF,TGTGCCACCGGGACTTTAAATGAGCAGTTCTTC
many,TRBJ1-4,NA,TRBV5-1,CASSFLAGDEKLFF,TGCGCCAGCAGCTTCTTGGCGGGGGATGAAAAACTGTTTTTT
NA,TRBJ2-7,TRBD2,TRBV7-9,CASRSSGGAFYEQYF,TGTGCCAGCAGGTCCAGCGGGGGGGCGTTCTACGAGCAGTACTTC
many,TRBJ2-1,TRBD1,TRBV10-3,CAIADRVSVNEQFF,TGTGCCATCGCGGACAGGGTATCAGTCAATGAGCAGTTCTTC
NA,TRBJ1-5,TRBD1,TRBV6-2/TRBV6-3,CASWDRGDQPQHF,TGTGCCAGCTGGGACAGGGGCGATCAGCCCCAGCATTTT
NA,TRBJ2-7,NA,TRBV20-1,CSASRMGEQYF,TGCAGTGCTAGTCGTATGGGGGAGCAGTACTTC
few,TRBJ1-5,NA,TRBV5-8,CASRTKEGRRPQHF,TGTGCCAGCCGAACCAAGGAGGGGCGCCGACCCCAGCATTTT
NA,TRBJ2-3,TRBD2,TRBV27,CASSLNSGISTDTQYF,TGTGCCAGCAGTTTAAATAGCGGGATATCGACAGATACGCAGTATTTT
many,TRBJ2-3,NA,TRBV12-3/TRBV12-4,CASPSKRDTDTQYF,TGTGCCAGTCCGTCTAAGCGAGACACAGATACGCAGTATTTT
NA,TRBJ2-7,NA,TRBV7-7,CASSLGVPPTEQYF,TGTGCCAGCAGCTTAGGTGTCCCGCCGACCGAGCAGTACTTC
few,TRBJ1-2,TRBD1,TRBV28,CAGSTGTTYGYTF,TGTGCCGGCTCGACAGGGACGACCTATGGCTACACCTTC
NA,TRBJ1-3,TRBD1,TRBV11-2,CASSPDRTISGNTIYF,TGTGCCAGCAGCCCGGACAGGACGATTTCTGGAAACACCATATATTTT
few,TRBJ1-2,NA,TRBV6-1,CASSRQLYGYTF,TGTGCCAGCAGTAGACAGTTGTATGGCTACACCTTC
many,TRBJ1-4,NA,TRBV5-1,CASSFEPTNEKLFF,TGCGCCAGCAGCTTCGAGCCAACTAATGAAAAACTGTTTTTT
few,TRBJ2-7,TRBD1,TRBV19,CASSMAGQGREQYF,TGTGCCAGTAGTATGGCCGGACAGGGGCGTGAGCAGTACTTC
NA,TRBJ2-7,NA,TRBV4-3,CASSQQGPRDYEQYF,TGCGCCAGCAGCCAACAGGGGCCGCGGGACTACGAGCAGTACTTC
many,TRBJ2-1,NA,TRBV7-2,CASSSHRGDRYNEQFF,TGTGCCAGCAGCTCCCACAGAGGAGACAGGTACAATGAGCAGTTCTTC
NA,TRBJ2-1,NA,TRBV5-1,CASSQWDLRNEQFF,TGCGCCAGCAGCCAATGGGACCTACGCAATGAGCAGTTCTTC
few,TRBJ2-3,NA,TRBV6-1,CASTIGGGTDTQYF,TGTGCCAGCACCATAGGAGGGGGCACAGATACGCAGTATTTT
NA,TRBJ2-7,NA,TRBV11-2,CASSLVQEQYF,TGTGCCAGCAGCTTAGTGCAGGAGCAGTACTTC
many,TRBJ2-7,NA,TRBV20-1,CSASRASSSYEQYF,TGCAGTGCTAGTAGGGCTTCATCTTCCTACGAGCAGTACTTC
NA,TRBJ1-1,NA,TRBV30,CAWMRLNTEAFF,TGTGCCTGGATGAGGCTGAACACTGAAGCTTTCTTT
NA,TRBJ2-7,NA,TRBV30,CAWSVNYEQYF,TGTGCCTGGAGTGTTAACTACGAGCAGTACTTC
NA,TRBJ2-5,NA,TRBV11-1,CASSLDSDTHSLYQETQYF,TGTGCCAGCAGCTTAGATTCGGACACCCACTCCCTGTACCAAGAGACCCAGTACTTC
NA,TRBJ2-1,TRBD2,TRBV20-1,CSAPGLAGGLLDEQFF,TGCAGTGCTCCTGGACTAGCGGGGGGTTTACTGGATGAGCAGTTCTTC
once,TRBJ2-3,NA,TRBV6-2/TRBV6-3,CASSPLRQVTDTQYF,TGTGCCAGCAGCCCCCTCCGACAAGTCACAGATACGCAGTATTTT
NA,TRBJ1-2,NA,TRBV5-8,CASSLDGAGCYGYTF,TGTGCCAGCAGTCTTGACGGGGCAGGCTGCTATGGCTACACCTTC
many,TRBJ2-3,TRBD2,TRBV2,CASTKERGGADTQYF,TGTGCCAGCACCAAGGAGCGGGGAGGAGCAGATACGCAGTATTTT
NA,TRBJ2-1,TRBD2,TRBV30,CAWSASGRSEQFF,TGTGCCTGGAGTGCTAGCGGGAGATCTGAGCAGTTCTTC
many,TRBJ2-7,NA,TRBV12-3/TRBV12-4,CASSLDAPYEQYF,TGTGCCAGCAGTCTGGACGCTCCCTACGAGCAGTACTTC
NA,TRBJ2-4,NA,TRBV4-1,CASSQPGLALAKNIQYF,TGCGCCAGCAGCCAACCAGGGCTAGCACTAGCCAAAAACATTCAGTACTTC
few,TRBJ1-3,NA,TRBV6-2/TRBV6-3,CASRPPDDRRGNTIYF,TGTGCCAGCAGGCCCCCGGACGACCGGCGCGGAAACACCATATATTTT
few,TRBJ2-3,NA,TRBV2,CASRKSSGTDTQYF,TGTGCCAGTCGGAAGTCCTCGGGCACAGATACGCAGTATTTT
few,TRBJ1-1,TRBD1,TRBV7-3,CASSWGQGVEAFF,TGTGCCAGCAGCTGGGGACAGGGGGTTGAAGCTTTCTTT
NA,TRBJ1-1,TRBD1,TRBV7-3,CASSLMGTGINTEAFF,TGTGCCAGCAGCTTAATGGGGACAGGAATCAACACTGAAGCTTTCTTT
few,TRBJ1-2,NA,TRBV12-3/TRBV12-4,CASSLRGQANGYTF,TGTGCCAGCAGTTTACGGGGCCAGGCCAACGGCTACACCTTC
few,TRBJ2-7,TRBD2,TRBV9,CASSRTSGYSIYEQYF,TGTGCCAGCAGCAGGACTAGCGGATACAGCATTTACGAGCAGTACTTC
few,TRBJ1-5,TRBD1,TRBV7-2,CASSLGWDRGRQPQHF,TGTGCCAGCAGCTTAGGTTGGGACAGGGGGCGTCAGCCCCAGCATTTT
many,TRBJ1-2,NA,TRBV15,CATTSYGYTF,TGTGCAACCACGTCCTATGGCTACACCTTC
NA,TRBJ1-2,TRBD1,TRBV7-6,CASSLEGTVGGYTF,TGTGCCAGCAGCTTAGAAGGGACAGTGGGTGGCTACACCTTC
many,TRBJ2-2,TRBD1,TRBV4-2,CASSLDRANTGELFF,TGTGCCAGCAGCCTCGACAGGGCAAACACCGGGGAGCTGTTTTTT
NA,TRBJ1-5,TRBD1,TRBV20-1,CSAQGQGPNQPQHF,TGCAGTGCCCAAGGACAGGGCCCCAATCAGCCCCAGCATTTT
NA,TRBJ2-3,TRBD2,TRBV15,CATSRVGLAGRADTQYF,TGTGCCACCAGCAGGGTTGGACTAGCGGGTAGGGCAGATACGCAGTATTTT
NA,TRBJ1-1,NA,TRBV7-9,CAIILTFGRVNTEAFF,TGTGCCATCATCTTAACCTTCGGACGGGTGAACACTGAAGCTTTCTTT
NA,TRBJ2-2,NA,TRBV7-3,CASSFEPSTGELFF,TGTGCCAGCAGCTTTGAACCGAGCACCGGGGAGCTGTTTTTT